A selection of T cell receptor beta chains follows, all from one sample in a study of T cell responses to AZD1222 COVID-19 vaccine. Libraries were prepared by immunoSEQ multiplex PCR; TCRdb keeps only in-frame clonotypes and omits some of them. The sample includes roughly 80,000 clones, around 87% of them seen just once. Sequencing was performed on peripheral blood, taken on day 0 of MenACWY control vaccination. Receptors originate from an adult in good health. CDR3s include the opening cysteine and the closing phenylalanine or tryptophan. The D gene is left open where the match is weak. The size of a clone is reported for some rows only, either as once, few or many, or as a class for expanded clones.

abundance	d_gene	v_gene	j_gene	CDR3nt	CDR3aa
.	.	TRBV28	TRBJ2-2	TGTGCCAGCAGTTGGGGGCAGGGCACCGGGGAGCTGTTTTTT	CASSWGQGTGELFF
.	TRBD2	TRBV3-1/TRBV3-2	TRBJ2-2	TGTGCCAGCAGCCCCCTAGCGGGAGAGGGCACCGGGGAGCTGTTTTTT	CASSPLAGEGTGELFF
once	.	TRBV19	TRBJ2-2	TGTGCCACCCGCTCGAGGGGGGCCGGGGAGCTGTTTTTT	CATRSRGAGELFF
.	.	TRBV7-2	TRBJ2-7	TGTGCCAGCAGCCCCTCAAGTGGCGAGCAGTACTTC	CASSPSSGEQYF
.	TRBD2	TRBV5-4	TRBJ2-3	TGTGCCAGCAGCCTCGGGAGGGCCGCGGGCACAGATACGCAGTATTTT	CASSLGRAAGTDTQYF
.	.	TRBV4-3	TRBJ1-2	TGCGCCAGCAGCCAAGGGGCCCAGCAGGGTGGAGGCTACACCTTC	CASSQGAQQGGGYTF
.	.	TRBV19	TRBJ1-2	TGTGCCAGTAGTATAGATCCGGTCCTCAGGAATGGCTACACCTTC	CASSIDPVLRNGYTF
few	.	TRBV12-3/TRBV12-4	TRBJ1-2	TGTGCCAGCAGCCCAGGCCCCTATGGCTACACCTTC	CASSPGPYGYTF
.	.	TRBV5-1	TRBJ1-2	TGCGCCAGCAGCTTGGGACTCGCAACCTATGGCTACACCTTC	CASSLGLATYGYTF
.	TRBD2	TRBV27	TRBJ2-3	TGTGCCACTTCTCGCCGCGGGAGGGCCGGAGATACGCAGTATTTT	CATSRRGRAGDTQYF
.	.	TRBV12-3/TRBV12-4	TRBJ2-7	TGTGCCAGCAGTTCAGGGTACGAGCAGTACTTC	CASSSGYEQYF
.	.	TRBV28	TRBJ1-1	TGTGCCAGCAGTTGGCTAGGGGCTGAAGCTTTCTTT	CASSWLGAEAFF
.	TRBD1	TRBV2	TRBJ1-5	TGTGCCAGCAGTGAGCTGGGACAGCGCAATCAGCCCCAGCATTTT	CASSELGQRNQPQHF
once	.	TRBV23-1	TRBJ1-1	TGCGCCAGCAGTCCCCCACATACGAACACTGAAGCTTTCTTT	CASSPPHTNTEAFF
.	TRBD1	TRBV29-1	TRBJ2-7	TGCAGCGCCGGGACAGGCTCCTACGAGCAGTACTTC	CSAGTGSYEQYF
.	.	TRBV5-1	TRBJ1-1	TGCGCCAGCAGCTTGTGGGGGGGCGCAGAGAACACTGAAGCTTTCTTT	CASSLWGGAENTEAFF
.	.	TRBV7-2	TRBJ2-1	TGTGCCAGCAGCCCACTAGGCTACAATGAGCAGTTCTTC	CASSPLGYNEQFF
.	TRBD1	TRBV19	TRBJ1-5	TGTGCCAGTAGTATCCGGACAGGGGGCCATCAGCCCCAGCATTTT	CASSIRTGGHQPQHF
.	TRBD1	TRBV6-5	TRBJ1-1	TGTGCCAGCAGGCAGGACAGGGCCACTGAAGCTTTCTTT	CASRQDRATEAFF
.	TRBD2	TRBV9	TRBJ2-1	TGTGCCAGCAGCGTGGAGCCTAGCGGCCCGGGAGAGCAGTTCTTC	CASSVEPSGPGEQFF
once	.	TRBV7-2	TRBJ1-5	TGTGCCAGCAGCTTATCTTGGCTCGGCAATCAGCCCCAGCATTTT	CASSLSWLGNQPQHF
.	.	TRBV21-1	TRBJ2-3	TGTGCCAGCAGCAACACTAGCGGGAGACCAGATACGCAGTATTTT	CASSNTSGRPDTQYF
.	.	TRBV7-2	TRBJ2-1	TGTGCCAGCAGCTTAAATCTGGGTGAGCAGTTCTTC	CASSLNLGEQFF
.	.	TRBV21-1	TRBJ1-1	TGTGCCAGCCCCTGTGCTCTCTTT	CASPCALF
.	TRBD2	TRBV27	TRBJ2-1	TGTGCCAGCAGTTTTACTAGCGGGAGTCCCTATGAGCAGTTCTTC	CASSFTSGSPYEQFF
once	.	TRBV9	TRBJ2-7	TGTGCCAGCAGCGTAGGGTCGGGGGCCCCACACGAGCAGTACTTC	CASSVGSGAPHEQYF
once	.	TRBV7-9	TRBJ1-1	TGTGCCAGCAGCGTAGGGCGGATTGAAGCTTTCTTT	CASSVGRIEAFF
.	.	TRBV7-2	TRBJ2-3	TGTGCCAGCAGCCCCCACTGGGCTACAGATACGCAGTATTTT	CASSPHWATDTQYF
.	.	TRBV11-3	TRBJ2-7	TGTGCCAGCAGCCCACTCGGACAAGCTTACGAGCAGTACTTC	CASSPLGQAYEQYF
.	.	TRBV6-6	TRBJ1-5	TGTGCCAGTACCCCGGGCCAAGGAAGCAATCAGCCCCAGCATTTT	CASTPGQGSNQPQHF
.	TRBD1	TRBV5-5	TRBJ1-1	TGTGCCAGCAGCTTGGTTGCAGGGGGTTTAACTGAAGCTTTCTTT	CASSLVAGGLTEAFF
.	.	TRBV18	TRBJ1-4	TGTGCCAGCTCACCCCGGAGGGACCATGAAAAACTGTTTTTT	CASSPRRDHEKLFF
.	.	TRBV2	TRBJ2-2	TGTGCCAGCAGTGAGTTAGCAGCGTCCCCCGGGGAGCTGTTTTTT	CASSELAASPGELFF
.	TRBD1	TRBV20-1	TRBJ1-5	TGCAGTGCTGGTGGACAGGGGGCTGGCAATCAGCCCCAGCATTTT	CSAGGQGAGNQPQHF
.	.	TRBV29-1	TRBJ1-5	TGCAGCGTTGCGGGGGACTATAGCAATCAGCCCCAGCATTTT	CSVAGDYSNQPQHF
.	.	TRBV19	TRBJ2-2	TGTGCCAGTGTCCTGGGAGACGATACCGGGGAGCTGTTTTTT	CASVLGDDTGELFF
.	TRBD1	TRBV23-1	TRBJ1-5	TGCGCCAGCATACAGGGGAGAAGTCAGCCCCAGCATTTT	CASIQGRSQPQHF
.	TRBD1	TRBV19	TRBJ1-5	TGTGCCAGTGGGAGTCAGGGGGCACCAGATAGCAATCAGCCCCAGCATTTT	CASGSQGAPDSNQPQHF
few	.	TRBV7-8	TRBJ1-2	TGTGCCAGCAGGCCATCTTACCGGGATCCTTATGGCTACACCTTC	CASRPSYRDPYGYTF
.	.	TRBV7-2	TRBJ1-2	TGTGCCAGCAGCTTAGGTGCGGAGCACTATGGCTACACCTTC	CASSLGAEHYGYTF
.	TRBD1	TRBV24-1	TRBJ1-6	TGTGCCACCTCCGGGACAGGGGGAGATTCACCCCTCCACTTT	CATSGTGGDSPLHF
.	.	TRBV7-9	TRBJ2-2	TGTGCCAGCAGCCTTCTCGGGACCGGGGAGCTGTTTTTT	CASSLLGTGELFF
.	TRBD1	TRBV28	TRBJ2-3	TGTGCCAGCAGTTCGGGACAGGGCCATTTAGATACGCAGTATTTT	CASSSGQGHLDTQYF
once	TRBD1	TRBV5-4	TRBJ1-1	TGTGCCAGCAGTACAGGGGCGGGGACTGAAGCTTTCTTT	CASSTGAGTEAFF
.	.	TRBV9	TRBJ2-2	TGTGCCAGCAGCGTAGCCGGGACTTCGAACACCGGGGAGCTGTTTTTT	CASSVAGTSNTGELFF
.	TRBD2	TRBV3-1/TRBV3-2	TRBJ2-7	TGTGCCAGCAGCCTGGGACTAGCGGCATCACCCTACGAGCAGTACTTC	CASSLGLAASPYEQYF
.	.	TRBV7-3	TRBJ2-7	TGTGCCAGCAGCTTAGAAGGGACATCGGGCGTGGAGCAGTACTTC	CASSLEGTSGVEQYF
.	.	TRBV19	TRBJ1-2	TGTGCCAGTAGTAATTACGTCCTAGGCTACACCTTC	CASSNYVLGYTF
.	TRBD1	TRBV6-5	TRBJ2-5	TGTGCCAGTACGGGACAGGGGGGGGTGGAGACCCAGTACTTC	CASTGQGGVETQYF
once	.	TRBV9	TRBJ2-5	TGTGCCAGCAGCTCGCGGTTGGGGGCAGGGGAGACCCAGTACTTC	CASSSRLGAGETQYF
.	.	TRBV5-4	TRBJ1-2	TGTGCCAGCACCGCCGGGGGGAGGGGCTATGGCTACACCTTC	CASTAGGRGYGYTF
.	.	TRBV6-2/TRBV6-3	TRBJ2-2	TGTGCCAGCAGTTTGGCACTAGTCGTACTCGGGGAGCTGTTTTTT	CASSLALVVLGELFF
.	.	TRBV7-9	TRBJ2-1	TGTGCCAGCATCCTTAGCGGTACACCGGGTAGGAACTCCTACAATGAGCAGTTCTTC	CASILSGTPGRNSYNEQFF
.	.	TRBV2	TRBJ1-3	TGTGCCAGCAGTGAAGTCCCTCGAGTAGGGGACACCATATATTTT	CASSEVPRVGDTIYF
.	TRBD1	TRBV9	TRBJ2-7	TGTGCCAGCAGCGTAGGACAGGGGGCTGGTTACGAGCAGTACTTC	CASSVGQGAGYEQYF
.	.	TRBV28	TRBJ1-2	TGTGCCAGCAGAGGCGGAATCTATGGCTACACCTTC	CASRGGIYGYTF
.	.	TRBV28	TRBJ2-2	TGTGCCAGCACCCTTGGCGGGTTTCAACCCACCGGGGAGCTGTTTTTT	CASTLGGFQPTGELFF
.	TRBD2	TRBV3-1/TRBV3-2	TRBJ2-5	TGTGCCAGCAGCAAGTGGACTAGCCAAGAGACCCAGTACTTC	CASSKWTSQETQYF
once	TRBD1	TRBV29-1	TRBJ1-2	TGCAGCGTTGAAGCCCGAGACTACAGGGGGCACTATGGCTACACCTTC	CSVEARDYRGHYGYTF